These 7 T cell receptor beta chains share one sample of origin, sequenced in a study of blood T cell repertoires in COVID-19. Clones were read by immunoSEQ multiplex PCR, and TCRdb kept only the in-frame ones, dropping some. The sample carries some 60,000 clones, about nine tenths recorded once. Sequencing was done on a sample of peripheral blood. The receptor set was obtained from a human donor in a cohort sampled during active COVID-19.

V usage is TRBV4-1 and J usage is TRBJ1-4; 8 bases match TRBD1. Per germline, CDR1 MGHRA and CDR2 YSYEKL. J lost 0 bases, V lost 6 bases, and 6 bases had no gene match. The CDR3 length is 16 residues. CDR3 nucleotide sequence: TGCGCCAGCAGTCGACAGGGGAGGGCAACTAATGAAAAACTGTTTTTT. Translation: CASSRQGRATNEKLFF.

The chain uses TRBV7-9 and TRBJ2-7, with 7 nucleotides matching TRBD1. The germline CDR1 and CDR2 sequences are SEHNR and FQNEAQ (reference sequence). The junction had 9 bases not matched to a gene; V was cut back by 5 bases and J by 2 bases. The CDR3 runs to 15 residues. The CDR3 nucleotides read TGTGCCAGCAGCAAAGGGGGCCCAGGAGCCTACGAGCAGTACTTC. Protein sequence: CASSKGGPGAYEQYF.

The rearrangement links TRBV19 to TRBJ2-3; the match to TRBD2 covers 9 bases. Germline V CDR1 and CDR2: LNHDA, SQIVND (reference sequence). The V segment lost 1 base and the J segment 1 base; nucleotides outside the gene matches: 6. The CDR3 has 17 residues. This CDR3 reads CASSIAGTSFGTDTQYF. The CDR3, as DNA: TGTGCCAGTAGTATAGCGGGGACTAGCTTTGGCACAGATACGCAGTATTTT.

The V call is TRBV19, the J call TRBJ1-4; the D is unclear. Germline V CDR1 and CDR2: LNHDA, SQIVND (reference sequence). The CDR3 is 17 amino acids. The V gene lost 6 bases and the J gene lost 8 bases, with 25 bases spanning the gap. The CDR3 protein is CASSTRPPDLTGEKLFF. The CDR3 DNA reads as TGTGCCAGTAGCACCAGACCCCCGGACCTAACGGGGGAAAAACTGTTTTTT.

V and J are TRBV24-1 and TRBJ2-1, with 10 bases fitting TRBD2. Germline lookup yields CDR1 KGHDR and CDR2 SFDVKD. Trimming took 3 bases from V and 1 from J; bases not matched to a gene: 2. CDR3 size: 16 residues. The CDR3 DNA sequence: TGTGCCACCAGTGATCTAGCGGGAGATTCCTACAATGAGCAGTTCTTC. Its protein is CATSDLAGDSYNEQFF.

Written as DNA, the CDR3 is TGTGCCAGAAGCGTCAGCGGCCCAAGGGATGCCTACGAGCAGTACTTC. This encodes CARSVSGPRDAYEQYF. The rearrangement links TRBV5-3 to TRBJ2-7; a weak D match, TRBD2 (5 bases). TRBV5-3 is noted as an ORF with a role that remains uncertain. Trimming pared 4 bases from V and 2 bases from J, leaving 19 bases between. The CDR3 contains 16 residues.

The chain employs TRBV9 and TRBJ2-7; possibly TRBD1 for D (5 bases). Germline-derived CDR1 and CDR2 are SGDLS and YYNGEE. The CDR3 length is 14 residues. With 0 bases removed from V and 2 bases from J, the gap between germline ends came to 9 bases. The CDR3 here is CASSVGTLTYEQYF. The CDR3 DNA reads TGTGCCAGCAGCGTAGGGACACTGACCTACGAGCAGTACTTC. The full variable domain, rest sourced from reference TRBV9 and TRBJ2-7, is DSGVTQTPKHLITATGQRVTLRCSPRSGDLSVYWYQQSLDQGLQFLIQYYNGEERAKGNILERFSAQQFPDLHSELNLSSLELGDSALYFCASSVGTLTYEQYFGPGTRLTVT.